A single sample is the source of the 18 T cell receptor beta chains below, sequenced in a study of T cells in localized non-small cell lung cancer (TCRdb year 2020). Libraries were constructed by the immunoSEQ multiplex PCR assay. TCRdb took over this immuneACCESS table, retaining in-frame rearrangements with V and J assigned. Such tables are incomplete; in checked studies, under half of the missing clones stem from an unresolved V gene, and the remainder is unexplained. Here the sample has about 79,000 clones; 70% to 90% occur a single time. The top ten clones comprise roughly 20% of the sample. The sample in question was peripheral blood, obtained before any cancer treatment. The receptors come from a woman aged 40-69 years with stage I squamous cell lung carcinoma.

The chain combines TRBV7-9 with TRBJ2-7; unclear D gene. The CDR3 contains 11 residues. The V end was cut by 5 bases, the J end by 5 bases, with 7 bases between. Germline-derived CDR1 and CDR2 are SEHNR and FQNEAQ (reference sequence). Written as DNA, the CDR3 is TGTGCCAGCAGCGGACCTAACGAGCAGTACTTC. It is translated as CASSGPNEQYF. Together with reference TRBV7-9 and TRBJ2-7, the CDR3 gives the full variable domain: DTGVSQNPRHKITKRGQNVTFRCDPISEHNRLYWYRQTLGQGPEFLTYFQNEAQLEKSRLLSDRFSAERPKGSFSTLEIQRTEQGDSAMYLCASSGPNEQYFGPGTRLTVT.

This chain links TRBV6-5 with TRBJ2-7; D remains unclear. Germline V gene data show CDR1 as MNHEY and CDR2 as SVGAGI. The CDR3 sequence is 14 residues long. Trimming left V 6 bases short and J 2 bases short, with 14 bases between. Here the CDR3 DNA reads TGTGCCAGCAGAGAGTCGGACGGACCCTACGAGCAGTACTTC. It is translated as CASRESDGPYEQYF.

The gene calls are TRBV5-1 and TRBJ2-1; 8 bases map to TRBD1. CDR1 is SGHRS and CDR2 is YFSETQ in the germline V gene. The CDR3 spans 20 residues. The V and J ends lost 4 bases and 2 bases, in that order; junction bases with no gene match: 20. CDR3: CASSKTAPIAQGAAYNEQFF. CDR3 in DNA: TGCGCCAGCAGCAAAACCGCCCCCATCGCCCAGGGGGCAGCCTACAATGAGCAGTTCTTC.

This clone was picked up one time. The V gene is TRBV9, the J gene TRBJ2-2; perhaps TRBD1 as D (6 bases). CDR1 and CDR2 (germline): SGDLS, YYNGEE. CDR3 length: 14 amino acids. Trimming took 1 base from V and 4 from J, leaving 8 bases between them. DNA of the CDR3: TGTGCCAGCAGCGTAAGGGGGAGCACCGGGGAGCTGTTTTTT. Its protein product is CASSVRGSTGELFF.

The V and J genes are TRBV5-1 and TRBJ2-3; unclear D gene. Germline CDR1 is SGHRS and CDR2 is YFSETQ. V was pared by 2 bases and J by 4 bases, with 2 bases between. The CDR3 spans 11 residues. The CDR3 here is CASSFADTQYF. In DNA form, the CDR3 reads TGCGCCAGCAGCTTCGCAGATACGCAGTATTTT.

This chain links TRBV2 with TRBJ1-6, with a possible D match to TRBD1 (5 bases). Trimming removed 5 bases at V and 9 bases at J, with 17 bases between. This CDR3 is built from 15 residues. The germline V gene has CDR1 SNHLY and CDR2 FYNNEI. CDR3 sequence: CASSPPPGIGSPLHF. The DNA for the CDR3 is TGTGCCAGCAGTCCCCCCCCAGGGATAGGTTCACCCCTCCACTTT. The full variable domain, rest sourced from reference TRBV2 and TRBJ1-6, is EPEVTQTPSHQVTQMGQEVILRCVPISNHLYFYWYRQILGQKVEFLVSFYNNEISEKSEIFDDQFSVERPDGSNFTLKIRSTKLEDSAMYFCASSPPPGIGSPLHFGNGTRLTVT.

The V gene is TRBV4-2, the J gene TRBJ1-3, with TRBD1 matching 7 bases. The germline V gene encodes CDR1 LGHNA and CDR2 YNFKEQ. The CDR3 contains 15 residues. V gave up 2 bases and J gave up 4 bases; unmatched junction bases: 5. This CDR3 reads CASSQQTGVGNTIYF. The CDR3 DNA is TGTGCCAGCAGCCAACAAACAGGGGTAGGAAACACCATATATTTT.

This chain links TRBV4-1 with TRBJ1-2; no reliable D call. Trimming stripped 3 bases from V and 10 bases from J, with 21 bases between. The germline gives CDR1 MGHRA, CDR2 YSYEKL. CDR3 size: 15 residues. This chain's CDR3 is CASSHLPMSLESYTF. The CDR3 bases are TGCGCCAGCAGCCATCTCCCTATGAGTTTGGAATCCTACACCTTC.

This chain joins TRBV7-2 and TRBJ1-1; TRBD1 matches at 8 bases. This CDR3 is built from 16 residues. Germline lookup yields CDR1 SGHTA and CDR2 FQGNSA. Unmatched junction bases numbered 7, after V lost 3 bases and J lost 1 base. CDR3 DNA: TGTGCCAGCAGCTTGGGTGGGACAGGAACGAACACTGAAGCTTTCTTT. Protein sequence: CASSLGGTGTNTEAFF.

V usage is TRBV27 and J usage is TRBJ1-6; a possible D gene is TRBD1 (5 bases). V lost 1 base and J 9 bases, leaving 16 bases between the germline ends. Germline CDR1 reads MNHEY; CDR2 reads SMNVEV (reference sequence). The CDR3 is 16 amino acids. CDR3 DNA sequence: TGTGCCAGCAGTTTATTCTATCGTGACAGCTTTTCACCCCTCCACTTT. As protein: CASSLFYRDSFSPLHF.

This clone has more than one count but fewer than ten. The chain recombines TRBV7-9 with TRBJ1-2, with D possibly matching TRBD1 (6 bases). The CDR3 loop spans 16 amino acids. Germline assignment: CDR1 SEHNR and CDR2 FQNEAQ (reference sequence). V lost 2 bases and J 1 base, leaving 14 bases between the germline ends. CDR3 in DNA: TGTGCCAGCAGCTTATGGGGGGCCCCGGGTAACTATGGCTACACCTTC. Translated: CASSLWGAPGNYGYTF.

J is TRBJ1-4 and V is TRBV7-8; the match to TRBD1 covers 10 bases. From germline, CDR1 is SGHVS and CDR2 FQNEAQ. The J segment lost 6 bases and the V segment lost 5 bases, leaving 6 bases of the junction unmatched. This CDR3 has 15 residues. CDR3 loop: CASSARQGAYEKLFF. The CDR3 DNA sequence: TGTGCCAGCAGCGCTAGACAGGGGGCGTATGAAAAACTGTTTTTT.

The V and J genes are TRBV6-1 and TRBJ2-7; D is uncertain. V gave up 6 bases and J gave up 4 bases, with 16 bases separating them. The CDR3 runs to 14 residues. Per the germline V gene, CDR1 is MNHNS and CDR2 is SASEGT. Written as DNA, the CDR3 is TGTGCCAGCAGGGGCGCGTATACGCTTTACGAGCAGTACTTC. Translating it yields CASRGAYTLYEQYF.

This chain joins TRBV7-9 and TRBJ1-2; D call uncertain. The CDR3 loop spans 13 amino acids. Germline CDR1 and CDR2: SEHNR and FQNEAQ (reference sequence). Trimming removed 4 bases at V and 4 bases at J, with 10 bases between. This CDR3 reads CASSSGPFYGYTF. The DNA of the CDR3 is TGTGCCAGCAGCTCCGGGCCATTCTATGGCTACACCTTC.

The chain joins TRBV7-8 to TRBJ2-3; the D gene is possibly TRBD2 (6 bases). Germline CDR1 reads SGHVS; CDR2 reads FQNEAQ. Trimming shortened V by 1 base and J by 4 bases, and 9 bases separated the two germline ends. The CDR3 is 14 residues long. The CDR3 coding sequence is TGTGCCAGCAGCTTAGGCGGGGTCGCAGATACGCAGTATTTT. As protein: CASSLGGVADTQYF.

V and J are TRBV7-3 and TRBJ2-2; D is undetermined. V lost 4 bases to trimming and J lost 5 bases, with 8 bases between them. The CDR3 loop spans 13 amino acids. In germline, CDR1 is SGHTA, CDR2 FQGTGA. CDR3 sequence: CASSSTDTGELFF. The CDR3 bases are TGTGCCAGCAGCTCCACAGATACCGGGGAGCTGTTTTTT.

This clone appeared a few times. The CDR3 DNA reads TGCGCCAGCAGGAGCGCCTACGAGCAGTACTTC. Its protein is CASRSAYEQYF. The chain carries TRBV5-1 and TRBJ2-7; D unresolved. V was cut by 5 bases and J by 2 bases, with 5 bases left in between. This CDR3 is 11 amino acids long. CDR1 is SGHRS, CDR2 YFSETQ, per germline. Full variable domain (outside the CDR3, taken from reference TRBV5-1 and TRBJ2-7): KAGVTQTPRYLIKTRGQQVTLSCSPISGHRSVSWYQQTPGQGLQFLFEYFSETQRNKGNFPGRFSGRQFSNSRSEMNVSTLELGDSALYLCASRSAYEQYFGPGTRLTVT.

The rearrangement uses TRBV5-8 and TRBJ2-5; no reliable D call. With 0 bases removed from V and 5 bases from J, the gap between germline ends came to 14 bases. The germline V gene has CDR1 SGHTS and CDR2 YDEGEE. The CDR3 runs 15 residues. The CDR3 sequence: CASSLVPTLFETQYF. The CDR3 DNA reads as TGTGCCAGCAGCTTGGTCCCCACGCTATTTGAGACCCAGTACTTC. Full variable domain (outside the CDR3, taken from reference TRBV5-8 and TRBJ2-5): EAGVTQSPTHLIKTRGQQATLRCSPISGHTSVYWYQQALGLGLQFLLWYDEGEERNRGNFPPRFSGRQFPNYSSELNVNALELEDSALYLCASSLVPTLFETQYFGPGTRLLVL.